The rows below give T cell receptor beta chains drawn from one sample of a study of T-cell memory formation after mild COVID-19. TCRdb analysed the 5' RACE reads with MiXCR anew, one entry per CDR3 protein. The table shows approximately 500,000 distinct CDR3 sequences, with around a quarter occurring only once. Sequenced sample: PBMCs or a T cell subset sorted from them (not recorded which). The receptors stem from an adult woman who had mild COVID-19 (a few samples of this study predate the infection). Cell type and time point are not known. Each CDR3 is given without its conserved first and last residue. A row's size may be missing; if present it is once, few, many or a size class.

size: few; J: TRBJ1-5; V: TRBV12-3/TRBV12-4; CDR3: ASSLELYQPQH
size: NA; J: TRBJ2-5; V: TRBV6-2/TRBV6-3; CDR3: ASSYSKENQETQY
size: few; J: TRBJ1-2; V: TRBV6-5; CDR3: ASSYSPVEDGYT
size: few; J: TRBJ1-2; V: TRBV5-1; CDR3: ASSLDGRQRNYGYT
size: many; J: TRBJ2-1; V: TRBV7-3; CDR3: ASSPGTSNEQF
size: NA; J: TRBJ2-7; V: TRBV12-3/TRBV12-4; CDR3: ASSLGRRTYEQY
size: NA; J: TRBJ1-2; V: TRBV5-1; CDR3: ASSLTQGAGNYGYT
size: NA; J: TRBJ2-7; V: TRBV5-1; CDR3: ASSPGQGGSYLEQY
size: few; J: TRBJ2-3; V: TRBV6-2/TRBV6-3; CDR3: AASWTGITDTQY
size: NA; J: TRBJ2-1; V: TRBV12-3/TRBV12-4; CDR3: ASRVGSGGYNEQF
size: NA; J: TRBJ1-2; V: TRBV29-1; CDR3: SVVTGGILGYT
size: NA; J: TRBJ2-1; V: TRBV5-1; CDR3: ASSLDPGLAGGNEQF